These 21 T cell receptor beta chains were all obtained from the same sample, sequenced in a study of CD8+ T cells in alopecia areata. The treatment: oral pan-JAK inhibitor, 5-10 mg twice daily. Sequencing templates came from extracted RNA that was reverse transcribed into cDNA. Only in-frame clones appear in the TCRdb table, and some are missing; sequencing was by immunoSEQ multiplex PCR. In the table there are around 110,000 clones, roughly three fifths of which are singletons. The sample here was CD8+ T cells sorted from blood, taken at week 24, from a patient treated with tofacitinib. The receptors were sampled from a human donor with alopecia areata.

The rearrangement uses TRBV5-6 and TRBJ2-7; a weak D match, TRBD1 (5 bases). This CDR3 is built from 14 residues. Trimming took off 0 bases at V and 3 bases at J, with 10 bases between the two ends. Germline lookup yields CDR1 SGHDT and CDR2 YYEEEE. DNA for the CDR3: TGTGCCAGCAGCTTGGAGACAGCATACTACGAGCAGTACTTC. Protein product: CASSLETAYYEQYF.

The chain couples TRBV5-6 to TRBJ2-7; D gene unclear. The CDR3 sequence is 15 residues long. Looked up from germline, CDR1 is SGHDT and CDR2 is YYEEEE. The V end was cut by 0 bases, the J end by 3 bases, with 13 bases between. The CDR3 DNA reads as TGTGCCAGCAGCTTGGGACGGATTACAGTCTACGAGCAGTACTTC. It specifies CASSLGRITVYEQYF.

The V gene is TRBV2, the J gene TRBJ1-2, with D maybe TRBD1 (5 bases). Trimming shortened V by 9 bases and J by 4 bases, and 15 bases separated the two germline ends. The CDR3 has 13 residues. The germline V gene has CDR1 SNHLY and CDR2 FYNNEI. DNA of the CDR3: TGTGCCAGATATACCGGGACCCGCTATGGCTACACCTTC. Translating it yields CARYTGTRYGYTF.

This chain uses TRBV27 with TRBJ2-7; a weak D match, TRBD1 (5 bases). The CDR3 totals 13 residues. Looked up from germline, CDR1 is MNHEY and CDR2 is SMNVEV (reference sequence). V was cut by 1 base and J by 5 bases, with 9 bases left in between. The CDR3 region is CASSLLGDNEQYF. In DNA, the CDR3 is TGTGCCAGCAGTTTATTAGGGGATAACGAGCAGTACTTC.

DNA of the CDR3: TGTGCCAGCAGCCCCGGGCCAGGGGAATTCTACGAGCAGTACTTC. Its translation: CASSPGPGEFYEQYF. The chain couples TRBV7-9 to TRBJ2-7; D is possibly TRBD1 (6 bases). Germline V gives CDR1 SEHNR, CDR2 FQNEAQ (reference sequence). V gave up 5 bases and J gave up 3 bases, with 17 bases separating them. The length of the CDR3 is 15 residues.

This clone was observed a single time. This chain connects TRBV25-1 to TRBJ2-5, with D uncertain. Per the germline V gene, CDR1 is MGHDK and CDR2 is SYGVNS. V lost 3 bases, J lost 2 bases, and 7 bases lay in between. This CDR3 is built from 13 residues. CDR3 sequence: CASSEPQQETQYF. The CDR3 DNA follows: TGTGCCAGCAGTGAGCCACAGCAAGAGACCCAGTACTTC.

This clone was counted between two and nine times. DNA for the CDR3: TGCAGCGTTGAAGCGATGACAGGGTTGCCTGAAGCTTTCTTT. Translated, it gives CSVEAMTGLPEAFF. The chain employs TRBV29-1 and TRBJ1-1; 7 nucleotides match TRBD1. V gave up 1 base and J gave up 6 bases; unmatched junction bases: 8. This CDR3 has 14 amino acids. Per germline, CDR1 SQVTM and CDR2 ANQGSEA.

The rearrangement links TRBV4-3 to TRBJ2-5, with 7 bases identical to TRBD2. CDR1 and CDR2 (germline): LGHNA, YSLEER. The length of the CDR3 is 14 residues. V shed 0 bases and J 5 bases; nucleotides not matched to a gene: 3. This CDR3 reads CASSQEVGGETQYF. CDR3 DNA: TGCGCCAGCAGCCAAGAAGTGGGGGGGGAGACCCAGTACTTC.

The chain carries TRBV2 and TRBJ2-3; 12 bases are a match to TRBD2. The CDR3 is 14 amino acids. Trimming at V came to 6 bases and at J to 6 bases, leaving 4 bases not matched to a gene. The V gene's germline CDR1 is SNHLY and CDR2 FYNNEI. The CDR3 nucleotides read TGTGCCAGCAGAACTAGCGGGGGGCTGGATACGCAGTATTTT. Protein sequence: CASRTSGGLDTQYF.

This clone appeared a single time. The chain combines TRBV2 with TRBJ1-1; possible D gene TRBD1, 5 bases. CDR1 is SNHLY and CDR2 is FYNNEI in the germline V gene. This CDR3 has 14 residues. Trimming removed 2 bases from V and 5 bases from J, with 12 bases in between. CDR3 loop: CASSESRERTEAFF. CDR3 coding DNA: TGTGCCAGCAGTGAAAGCAGGGAGAGGACTGAAGCTTTCTTT.

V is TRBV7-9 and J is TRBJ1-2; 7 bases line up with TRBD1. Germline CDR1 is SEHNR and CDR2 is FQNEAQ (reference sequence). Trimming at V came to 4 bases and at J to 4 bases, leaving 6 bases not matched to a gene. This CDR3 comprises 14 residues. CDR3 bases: TGTGCCAGCAGCTCCGGGACAGTGCCCTATGGCTACACCTTC. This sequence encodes CASSSGTVPYGYTF.

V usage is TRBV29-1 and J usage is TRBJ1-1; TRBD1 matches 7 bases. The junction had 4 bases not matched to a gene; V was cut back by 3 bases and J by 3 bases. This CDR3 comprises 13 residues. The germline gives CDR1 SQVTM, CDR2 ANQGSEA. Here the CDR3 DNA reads TGCAGCGTTGATCGGACAGGAGACACTGAAGCTTTCTTT. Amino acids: CSVDRTGDTEAFF.

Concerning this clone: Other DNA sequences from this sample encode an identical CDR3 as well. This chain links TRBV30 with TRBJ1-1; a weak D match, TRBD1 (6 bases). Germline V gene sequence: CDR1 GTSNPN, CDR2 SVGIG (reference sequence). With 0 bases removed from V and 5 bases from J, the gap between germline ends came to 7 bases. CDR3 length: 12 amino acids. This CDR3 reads CAWSVGGTEAFF. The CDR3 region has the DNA TGTGCCTGGAGTGTAGGGGGGACTGAAGCTTTCTTT.

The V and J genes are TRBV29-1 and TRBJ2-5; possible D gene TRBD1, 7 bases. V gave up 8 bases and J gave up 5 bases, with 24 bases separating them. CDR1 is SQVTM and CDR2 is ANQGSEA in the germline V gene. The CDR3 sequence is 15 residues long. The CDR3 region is CSTQQGGYQEETQYF. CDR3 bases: TGCAGCACCCAGCAGGGGGGTTATCAGGAGGAGACCCAGTACTTC.

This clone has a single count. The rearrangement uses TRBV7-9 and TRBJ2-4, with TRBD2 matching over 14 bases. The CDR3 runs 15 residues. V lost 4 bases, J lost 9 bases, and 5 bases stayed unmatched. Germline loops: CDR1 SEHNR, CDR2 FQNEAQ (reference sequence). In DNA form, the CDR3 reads TGTGCCAGCAGCTCGGGACTAGCGGGGGTGGGCATTCAGTACTTC. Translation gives CASSSGLAGVGIQYF.

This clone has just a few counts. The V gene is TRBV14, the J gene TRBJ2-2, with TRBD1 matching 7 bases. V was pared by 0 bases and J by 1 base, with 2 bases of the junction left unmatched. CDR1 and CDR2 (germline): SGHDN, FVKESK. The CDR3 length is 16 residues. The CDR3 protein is CASSQDRDRNTGELFF. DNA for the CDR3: TGTGCCAGCAGCCAAGACCGGGACAGGAACACCGGGGAGCTGTTTTTT.

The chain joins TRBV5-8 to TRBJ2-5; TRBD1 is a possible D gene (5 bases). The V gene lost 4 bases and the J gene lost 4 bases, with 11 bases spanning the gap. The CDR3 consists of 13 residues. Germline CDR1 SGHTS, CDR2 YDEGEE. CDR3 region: CASSGTRGETQYF. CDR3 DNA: TGTGCCAGCAGCGGAACAAGGGGAGAGACCCAGTACTTC.

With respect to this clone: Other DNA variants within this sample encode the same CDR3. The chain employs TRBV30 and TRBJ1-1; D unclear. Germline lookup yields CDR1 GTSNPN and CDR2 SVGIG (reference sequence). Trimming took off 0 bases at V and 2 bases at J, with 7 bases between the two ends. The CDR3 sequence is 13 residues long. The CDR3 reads CAWSVQPNTEAFF. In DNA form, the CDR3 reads TGTGCCTGGAGTGTACAGCCTAACACTGAAGCTTTCTTT.

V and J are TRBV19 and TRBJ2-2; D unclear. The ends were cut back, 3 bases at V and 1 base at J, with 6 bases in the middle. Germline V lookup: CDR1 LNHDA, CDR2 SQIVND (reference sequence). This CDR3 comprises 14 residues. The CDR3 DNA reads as TGTGCCAGTAGTATTGGGAAGAACACCGGGGAGCTGTTTTTT. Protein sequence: CASSIGKNTGELFF.

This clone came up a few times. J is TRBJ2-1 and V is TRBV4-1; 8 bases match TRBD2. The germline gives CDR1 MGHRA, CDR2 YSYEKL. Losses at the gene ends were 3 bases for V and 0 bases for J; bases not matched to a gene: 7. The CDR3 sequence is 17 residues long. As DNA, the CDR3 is TGCGCCAGCAGCCACGTGAGAGCGGGGGTCTCCTACAATGAGCAGTTCTTC. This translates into CASSHVRAGVSYNEQFF.

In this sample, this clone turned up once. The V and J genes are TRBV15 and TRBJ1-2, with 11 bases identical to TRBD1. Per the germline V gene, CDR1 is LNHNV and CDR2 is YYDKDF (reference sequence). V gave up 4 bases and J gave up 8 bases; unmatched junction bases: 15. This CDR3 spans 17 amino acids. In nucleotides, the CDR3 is TGTGCCACCAGCACCAGGGACAGGGGGTCATACCTGCGGGGCTACACCTTC. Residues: CATSTRDRGSYLRGYTF.